The 8 T cell receptor beta chains reported below all come from one sample, sequenced in a study of blood T cell repertoires in COVID-19. TCRdb's table, derived via immunoSEQ multiplex PCR, lists solely in-frame clones and lacks some. The sample shows under 300,000 clones, about 90% of them seen only once. Source material: PBMCs or T cells enriched from blood (not recorded which). The receptor set was obtained from a woman aged 18-29 years who had recovered from COVID-19.

The chain is built from TRBV3-1 (or the pseudogene TRBV3-2) and TRBJ1-6; weak D call: TRBD1 (5 bases). CDR3 length: 16 amino acids. Germline-derived CDR1 and CDR2 are LGHDT and YNNKEL (reference sequence). The germline V and J ends were trimmed by 1 base and 7 bases, with 14 bases remaining between them. Here the CDR3 reads CASSQAVGVYNSPLHF. CDR3 nucleotide sequence: TGTGCCAGCAGCCAAGCTGTAGGGGTTTACAATTCACCCCTCCACTTT.

This clone is a singleton in its sample. V and J are TRBV10-3 and TRBJ2-7, with D tentatively TRBD2 (5 bases). The CDR3 totals 13 residues. Per the germline V gene, CDR1 is ENHRY and CDR2 is SYGVKD. The V gene lost 0 bases and the J gene lost 9 bases, with 12 bases spanning the gap. The CDR3 region is CAISESTGSRQYF. The CDR3, as DNA: TGTGCCATCAGTGAGTCGACGGGGTCTCGGCAGTACTTC.

The chain couples TRBV4-3 to TRBJ2-7; D remains ambiguous. Trimming removed 0 bases from V and 3 bases from J, with 15 bases in between. This CDR3 region has 16 residues. Germline CDR1 LGHNA, CDR2 YSLEER. CDR3 bases: TGCGCCAGCAGCCAAGACTATTCCCCGAGCGTCTACGAGCAGTACTTC. It translates to CASSQDYSPSVYEQYF.

V is TRBV23-1 and J is TRBJ2-7; TRBD2 agrees at 9 bases. TRBV23-1 qualifies as an ORF whose function is uncertain. This CDR3 comprises 14 residues. Trimming removed 10 bases from V and 4 bases from J; junction bases left unmatched: 11. Here the CDR3 DNA reads TGCGCCACCCCTAAGAGCGGGAGGACTTACGAGCAGTACTTC. It codes for CATPKSGRTYEQYF.

This chain uses TRBV6-5 with TRBJ2-7; D unclear. CDR1 MNHEY and CDR2 SVGAGI come from the germline V gene. The CDR3 covers 12 residues. Trimming took 6 bases from V and 4 from J, leaving 10 bases between them. The CDR3: CASSRTGYEQYF. The CDR3 nucleotides read TGTGCCAGCAGCCGCACCGGGTACGAGCAGTACTTC.

The V and J genes are TRBV6-5 and TRBJ1-1; D gene ambiguous. In germline, CDR1 is MNHEY, CDR2 SVGAGI. This CDR3 has 12 residues. Trimming took off 10 bases at V and 6 bases at J, with 15 bases between the two ends. The CDR3 here is CATQTPGPEAFF. The CDR3 DNA reads TGTGCCACTCAGACCCCAGGCCCTGAAGCTTTCTTT.

The J gene is TRBJ2-7, the V gene TRBV7-3; 9 nucleotides agree with TRBD1. The CDR3 is made up of 15 amino acids. Trimming at V came to 0 bases and at J to 4 bases, leaving 4 bases not matched to a gene. Germline loops: CDR1 SGHTA, CDR2 FQGTGA. CDR3 in amino acids: CASSLTATGGYEQYF. CDR3 nucleotides: TGTGCCAGCAGCTTAACGGCGACAGGGGGGTACGAGCAGTACTTC.

J is TRBJ2-5 and V is TRBV2; maybe TRBD1 (5 bases). This CDR3 region has 13 residues. The germline V gene has CDR1 SNHLY and CDR2 FYNNEI. The V end lost 4 bases, the J end lost 3 bases, and 9 bases lay between the germline ends. Here the CDR3 DNA reads TGTGCCAGCAGTGTGGGGCTTGAAGAGACCCAGTACTTC. It encodes CASSVGLEETQYF.